The clone carrying this T cell receptor (beta chain) was detected many times. What it binds is not known. As to time point: newly diagnosed GD, antithyroid drugs for less than 3 months. Generation of the TCR library employed RNA extracted from PBMCs. This CDR3 spans 13 amino acids. V shed 2 bases and J shed 2 bases, with 7 bases lying between them. CDR1 is MNHEY, CDR2 SVGEGT, per germline. This entry comes from a study of regulatory T cells in long-lasting Graves disease. Study conclusions and caveats: Newly diagnosed Graves' patients had higher TCR diversity than persistent ones.

Libraries of TCR beta came from iRepertoire HTBI primers plus Arm-PCR of CDR3 regions. TCRdb passed the multiplex PCR reads through MiXCR, listing each CDR3 protein once. The repertoire holds roughly 350,000 distinct CDR3 sequences, with 16% as singletons. This same sample was also part of a study on T cells in Graves' hyperthyroidism and ophthalmopathy.

The source was peripheral blood mononuclear cells (PBMCs), collected at new diagnosis, from a patient treated with antithyroid drugs. The TCR originated in a man aged 35 to 55 with Graves disease. J is TRBJ2-7 and V is TRBV6-2 or TRBV6-3; weak D call: TRBD2 (5 bases). CDR3 DNA sequence: TGTGCCAGCAGTTACCCCGGGACCTACGAGCAGTACTTC. It specifies CASSYPGTYEQYF.